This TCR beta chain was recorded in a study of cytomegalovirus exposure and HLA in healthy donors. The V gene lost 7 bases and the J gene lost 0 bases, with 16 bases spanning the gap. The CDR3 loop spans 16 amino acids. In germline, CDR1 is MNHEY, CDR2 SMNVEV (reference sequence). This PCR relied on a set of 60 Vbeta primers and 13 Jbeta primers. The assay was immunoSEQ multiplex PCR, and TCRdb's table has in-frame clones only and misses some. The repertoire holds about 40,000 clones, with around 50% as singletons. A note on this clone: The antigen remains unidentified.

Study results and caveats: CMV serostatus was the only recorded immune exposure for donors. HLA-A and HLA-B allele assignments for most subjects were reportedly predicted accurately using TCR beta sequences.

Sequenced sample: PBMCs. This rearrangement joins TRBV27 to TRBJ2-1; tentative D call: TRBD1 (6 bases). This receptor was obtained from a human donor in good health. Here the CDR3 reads CASTPPGTPSYNEQFF. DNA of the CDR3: TGTGCCAGCACCCCGCCCGGGACACCCTCCTACAATGAGCAGTTCTTC.